This T cell receptor (beta chain) was captured by sequencing in a study of T cell responses to AZD1222 COVID-19 vaccine. Sequenced by immunoSEQ multiplex PCR; TCRdb stores in-frame clones only, minus some. The profile shows 150,000 to 200,000 clones, more than 85% of them singletons. This clone turned up a few times. The sequences come from peripheral blood, collected on day 0 of AZD1222 vaccination. The receptor comes from an adult in good health.

The CDR3 coding sequence is TGTGCCAGCAGGGCCCAGGGGGAAGAGACCCAGTACTTC. Translated, it gives CASRAQGEETQYF. The chain recombines TRBV28 with TRBJ2-5; 7 bases match TRBD1. Germline V lookup: CDR1 MDHEN, CDR2 SYDVKM. The length of the CDR3 is 13 residues. The V gene end was trimmed by 6 bases and the J gene end by 3 bases; junction bases not matched to a gene: 4.